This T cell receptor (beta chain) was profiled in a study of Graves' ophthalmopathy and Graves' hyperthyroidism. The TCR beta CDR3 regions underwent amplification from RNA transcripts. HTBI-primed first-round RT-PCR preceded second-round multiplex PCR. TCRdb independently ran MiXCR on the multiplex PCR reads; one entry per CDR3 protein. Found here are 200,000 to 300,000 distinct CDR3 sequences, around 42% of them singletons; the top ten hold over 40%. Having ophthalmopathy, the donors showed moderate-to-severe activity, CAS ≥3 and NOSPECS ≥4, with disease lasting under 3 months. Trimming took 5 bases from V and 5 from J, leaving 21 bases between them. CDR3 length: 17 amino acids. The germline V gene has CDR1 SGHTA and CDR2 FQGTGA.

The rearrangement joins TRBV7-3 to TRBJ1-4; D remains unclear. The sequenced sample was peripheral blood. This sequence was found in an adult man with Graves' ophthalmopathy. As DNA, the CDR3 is TGTGCCAGCAGCAAAAACACGGGTAGGGCCCGGAATGAAAAACTGTTTTTT. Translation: CASSKNTGRARNEKLFF.